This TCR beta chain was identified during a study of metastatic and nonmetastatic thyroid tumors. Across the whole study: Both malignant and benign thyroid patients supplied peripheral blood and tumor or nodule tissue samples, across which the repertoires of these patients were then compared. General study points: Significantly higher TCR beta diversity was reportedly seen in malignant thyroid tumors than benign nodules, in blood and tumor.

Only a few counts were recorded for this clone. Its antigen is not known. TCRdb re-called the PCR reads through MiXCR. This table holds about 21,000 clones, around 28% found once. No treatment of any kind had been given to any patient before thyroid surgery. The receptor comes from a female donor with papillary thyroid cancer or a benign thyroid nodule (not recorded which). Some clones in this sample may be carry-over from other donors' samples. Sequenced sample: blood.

CDR3 DNA: TGCAGCGTATATTCGGGGAGAACTTTTGAAGCTTTCTTT. This sequence encodes CSVYSGRTFEAFF. V and J are TRBV29-1 and TRBJ1-1; D remains ambiguous. The CDR3 loop spans 13 amino acids. V was cut by 6 bases and J by 7 bases, with 18 bases left in between. Germline CDR1 reads SQVTM; CDR2 reads ANQGSEA.